Included here is one T cell receptor beta chain sequence, with context. This sample was taken from a study of technical replicates of blood from a handful of donors. The CDR3 totals 16 residues. V lost 3 bases to trimming and J lost 4 bases; unmatched junction nucleotides: 9. Germline CDR1 LGHNA, CDR2 YNFKEQ. The table came from immunoSEQ multiplex PCR; TCRdb's copy has only in-frame clones and leaves some out. Of about 84,000 clones in the sample, 95% to 98% are singletons; the top ten hold over 0.15%. The sample taken for sequencing was T cells isolated from PBMCs. This receptor was obtained from a human donor in good health. This rearrangement joins TRBV4-2 to TRBJ2-3; 8 bases fit TRBD2. CDR3 loop: CASSQATSGPPDTQYF. Written as DNA, the CDR3 is TGTGCCAGCAGCCAGGCTACTAGCGGCCCACCAGATACGCAGTATTTT.